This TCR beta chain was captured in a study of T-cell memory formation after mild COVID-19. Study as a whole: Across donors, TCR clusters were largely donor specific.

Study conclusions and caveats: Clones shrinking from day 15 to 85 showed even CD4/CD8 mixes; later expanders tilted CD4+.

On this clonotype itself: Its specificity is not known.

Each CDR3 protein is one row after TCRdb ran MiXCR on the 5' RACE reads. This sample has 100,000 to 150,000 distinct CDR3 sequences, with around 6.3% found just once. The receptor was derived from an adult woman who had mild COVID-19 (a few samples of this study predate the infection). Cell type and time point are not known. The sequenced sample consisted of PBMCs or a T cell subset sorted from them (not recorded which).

DNA of the CDR3: TGTGCCAGCAGCTTATTGGGACTAGCGGGAGGGAGCTCCTACAATGAGCAGTTCTTC. It yields the protein CASSLLGLAGGSSYNEQFF. This chain joins TRBV11-2 and TRBJ2-1; 16 nucleotides match TRBD2. Germline assignment: CDR1 SGHAT and CDR2 FQNNGV. The CDR3 runs to 19 residues. The V gene end was trimmed by 2 bases and the J gene end by 0 bases; junction bases not matched to a gene: 4.